The 11 T cell receptor beta chains listed next were all sequenced from one sample in a study of T cell responses to AZD1222 COVID-19 vaccine. Produced via immunoSEQ multiplex PCR; TCRdb's table is partial and in-frame only. This table has approximately 75,000 clones, 75% to 90% appearing once. The sequenced sample was peripheral blood, obtained 28 days after the second AZD1222 dose. The source is an adult who received the AZD1222 COVID-19 vaccine.

The V gene is TRBV5-1, the J gene TRBJ1-1; no firm D call. V was cut by 6 bases and J by 1 base, with 10 bases left in between. CDR1 SGHRS and CDR2 YFSETQ come from the germline V gene. The CDR3 sequence is 13 residues long. The CDR3 DNA sequence: TGCGCCAGCACCCAGGAGCCGAACACTGAAGCTTTCTTT. This encodes CASTQEPNTEAFF.

The chain uses TRBV6-5 and TRBJ2-3, with 10 nucleotides matching TRBD2. This CDR3 region has 15 residues. Losses at the gene ends were 3 bases for V and 7 bases for J; bases not matched to a gene: 7. Germline CDR1 reads MNHEY; CDR2 reads SVGAGI. The CDR3 sequence: CASSYSGGTDNTQYF. Here the CDR3 DNA reads TGTGCCAGCAGTTATAGCGGGGGGACTGATAATACGCAGTATTTT.

J is TRBJ1-2 and V is TRBV20-1; the D is unclear. Trimming removed 7 bases at V and 2 bases at J, with 8 bases between. The CDR3 is made up of 11 amino acids. CDR1 is DFQATT and CDR2 is SNEGSKA in the germline V gene (reference sequence). The CDR3 sequence is CSEVQNYGYTF. The CDR3 nucleotides are TGCAGTGAGGTACAGAACTATGGCTACACCTTC.

The chain couples TRBV5-4 to TRBJ2-7; 11 nucleotides match TRBD1. CDR1 SGHNT and CDR2 YYREEE come from the germline V gene (reference sequence). The trim removed 0 bases at V and 4 bases at J, leaving 3 bases unmatched. The CDR3 spans 15 residues. CDR3 DNA sequence: TGTGCCAGCAGCTTGGGGGGACAGGGGGAATACGAGCAGTACTTC. Its protein is CASSLGGQGEYEQYF.

The chain has TRBV5-1 and TRBJ2-6; D is ambiguous. V was clipped by 0 bases and J by 0 bases, with 4 bases between them. The CDR3 is 15 amino acids. The germline gives CDR1 SGHRS, CDR2 YFSETQ. The CDR3 region is CASSLVGSGANVLTF. In DNA, the CDR3 is TGCGCCAGCAGCTTGGTAGGCTCTGGGGCCAACGTCCTGACTTTC.

The table lists this clone with a count of one. J is TRBJ1-3 and V is TRBV5-4; perhaps TRBD1 as D (5 bases). Trimming removed 7 bases at V and 3 bases at J, with 14 bases between. The CDR3 extends over 14 amino acids. Germline CDR1 SGHNT, CDR2 YYREEE (reference sequence). Here the CDR3 reads CASGNPGNGNTIYF. CDR3 nucleotide sequence: TGTGCCAGCGGCAATCCAGGGAATGGAAACACCATATATTTT.

V usage is TRBV28 and J usage is TRBJ1-5, with 7 bases identical to TRBD1. The CDR3 contains 15 residues. The germline CDR1 and CDR2 sequences are MDHEN and SYDVKM. V lost 8 bases and J lost 0; bases outside the gene matches: 7. The CDR3 is CASEEGQYSNQPQHF. Written as DNA, the CDR3 is TGTGCCAGCGAAGAGGGACAGTATAGCAATCAGCCCCAGCATTTT.

This clone has a single count. The V call is TRBV6-5, the J call TRBJ1-4; 7 nucleotides agree with TRBD1. Germline CDR1 is MNHEY and CDR2 is SVGAGI. There are 13 residues in the CDR3. J gave up 7 bases and V 7 bases, and 6 bases lay outside the gene matches. CDR3 protein: CASNSGQAEKLFF. The CDR3 DNA follows: TGTGCCAGCAACTCAGGACAGGCTGAAAAACTGTTTTTT.

This chain uses TRBV6-5 with TRBJ1-6; unclear D gene. The CDR3 sequence is 12 residues long. Trimming stripped 7 bases from V and 6 bases from J, with 7 bases between. CDR1 MNHEY and CDR2 SVGAGI come from the germline V gene. In DNA, the CDR3 is TGTGCCAGCACAAGAAGTAATTCACCCCTCCACTTT. Translation: CASTRSNSPLHF.

The chain links TRBV7-2 to TRBJ2-3; maybe TRBD1 (5 bases). Per germline, CDR1 SGHTA and CDR2 FQGNSA. Trimming took off 5 bases at V and 1 base at J, with 10 bases between the two ends. CDR3 length: 14 amino acids. CDR3 protein: CASSPRGRTDTQYF. The CDR3 nucleotides read TGTGCCAGCAGCCCAAGGGGCCGCACAGATACGCAGTATTTT.

A few counts support this clone. The chain recombines TRBV29-1 with TRBJ1-6; 7 nucleotides match TRBD1. The germline CDR1 and CDR2 sequences are SQVTM and ANQGSEA. V was pared by 2 bases and J by 6 bases, with 1 base of the junction left unmatched. This CDR3 spans 13 amino acids. As DNA, the CDR3 is TGCAGCGTTGAAAACAGGGGTAATTCACCCCTCCACTTT. Translating gives CSVENRGNSPLHF.